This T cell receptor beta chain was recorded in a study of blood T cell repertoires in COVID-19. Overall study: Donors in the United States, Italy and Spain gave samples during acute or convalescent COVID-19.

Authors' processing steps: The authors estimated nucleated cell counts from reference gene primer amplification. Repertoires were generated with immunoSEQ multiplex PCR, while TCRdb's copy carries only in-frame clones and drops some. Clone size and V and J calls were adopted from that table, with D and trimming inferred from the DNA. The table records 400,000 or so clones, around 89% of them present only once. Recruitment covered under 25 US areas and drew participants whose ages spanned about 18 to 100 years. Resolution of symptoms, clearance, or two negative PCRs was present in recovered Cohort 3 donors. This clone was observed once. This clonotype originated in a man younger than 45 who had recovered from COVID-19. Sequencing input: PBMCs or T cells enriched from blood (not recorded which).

The DNA of the CDR3 is TGTGCCAGCAAGCCGGGACTAGCGGAGACCTACGAGCAGTACTTC. Amino acid sequence: CASKPGLAETYEQYF. The chain recombines TRBV2 with TRBJ2-7; 11 bases are shared with TRBD2. CDR1 SNHLY and CDR2 FYNNEI come from the germline V gene. This CDR3 is built from 15 residues. Trimming removed 7 bases from V and 2 bases from J; junction bases left unmatched: 7. The variable domain in full, with the rest retrieved from reference TRBV2 and TRBJ2-7, is EPEVTQTPSHQVTQMGQEVILRCVPISNHLYFYWYRQILGQKVEFLVSFYNNEISEKSEIFDDQFSVERPDGSNFTLKIRSTKLEDSAMYFCASKPGLAETYEQYFGPGTRLTVT.